These 15 T cell receptor beta chains share one sample of origin, sequenced in a study of control samples from healthy donors and cancer patients. Sequencing used immunoSEQ multiplex PCR; TCRdb keeps in-frame clones, though not all of them. Counted here are some 100,000 clones, around 80% occurring once; the ten biggest clones make up roughly 10%. Sample: blood. Receptor source: a woman in her twenties or thirties in good health.

V is TRBV19 and J is TRBJ2-2, with a possible D match to TRBD1 (6 bases). CDR3 length: 15 residues. V was trimmed by 8 bases and J by 3 bases, leaving 16 bases between them. Looked up from germline, CDR1 is LNHDA and CDR2 is SQIVND (reference sequence). The CDR3 spells CASGGRDTYTGELFF. The CDR3 region has the DNA TGTGCCAGTGGGGGTAGGGACACCTACACCGGGGAGCTGTTTTTT.

The V call is TRBV30, the J call TRBJ1-3, with D possibly being TRBD1 (5 bases). This CDR3 is built from 12 residues. Between the trimmed V and J ends, which lost 8 bases and 2 bases, there was a span of 10 bases. CDR1 is GTSNPN, CDR2 SVGIG, per germline (reference sequence). In DNA, the CDR3 is TGTGCCCGGGGCGCAACTGGAAACACCATATATTTT. Translated, it gives CARGATGNTIYF.

V is TRBV5-6 and J is TRBJ1-2, with TRBD1 identical over 7 bases. This CDR3 is 18 amino acids long. V dropped 2 bases and J dropped 2; count of bases not matched to a gene: 15. Germline V gives CDR1 SGHDT, CDR2 YYEEEE. CDR3 loop: CASSFQLTLDRANYGYTF. The CDR3 DNA sequence: TGTGCCAGCAGCTTTCAACTAACTCTTGACAGGGCGAACTATGGCTACACCTTC. Full variable domain (outside the CDR3, taken from reference TRBV5-6 and TRBJ1-2): DAGVTQSPTHLIKTRGQQVTLRCSPKSGHDTVSWYQQALGQGPQFIFQYYEEEERQRGNFPDRFSGHQFPNYSSELNVNALLLGDSALYLCASSFQLTLDRANYGYTFGSGTRLTVV.

V usage is TRBV30 and J usage is TRBJ1-1, with a possible D match to TRBD1 (6 bases). V lost 2 bases, J lost 0 bases, and 16 bases lay in between. Germline loops: CDR1 GTSNPN, CDR2 SVGIG (reference sequence). There are 16 residues in the CDR3. CDR3 nucleotide sequence: TGTGCCTGGAGTCATCAGGGGTTAGGCCTGAACACTGAAGCTTTCTTT. The encoded protein is CAWSHQGLGLNTEAFF.

There are a few counts of this clone. The chain employs TRBV27 and TRBJ2-7; D is possibly TRBD1 or TRBD2 (5 bases each). This CDR3 region has 16 residues. Trimming removed 3 bases from V and 5 bases from J, with 20 bases in between. Germline values: CDR1 MNHEY, CDR2 SMNVEV (reference sequence). DNA of the CDR3: TGTGCCAGCAGTTTCCTCCCGGGACGACTTACCCACGAGCAGTACTTC. It yields the protein CASSFLPGRLTHEQYF.

The chain couples TRBV6-2 or TRBV6-3 to TRBJ2-5, with D perhaps given as TRBD1 or TRBD2 (5 bases each). The germline CDR1 and CDR2 sequences are MNHEY and SVGEGT. The CDR3 spans 13 residues. V was trimmed by 6 bases and J by 7 bases, leaving 15 bases between them. CDR3 in amino acids: CASSPSGTATQYF. The CDR3 bases are TGTGCCAGCAGCCCCTCAGGGACCGCGACCCAGTACTTC.

This chain uses TRBV19 with TRBJ2-1; 12 positions match TRBD2. CDR1 and CDR2 from the germline V gene are LNHDA and SQIVND (reference sequence). The length of the CDR3 is 16 residues. V lost 4 bases, J lost 5 bases, and 6 bases stayed unmatched. CDR3: CASSTSLAGGNNEQFF. CDR3 coding DNA: TGTGCCAGTAGTACCTCACTAGCGGGGGGCAACAATGAGCAGTTCTTC.

The chain recombines TRBV10-3 with TRBJ1-2; D is ambiguous. The CDR3 length is 14 residues. The germline V gene has CDR1 ENHRY and CDR2 SYGVKD. V lost 0 bases to trimming and J lost 0 bases, with 5 bases between them. CDR3 sequence (DNA): TGTGCCATCAGTGAGTCCAGCACTAACTATGGCTACACCTTC. Protein sequence: CAISESSTNYGYTF.

CDR3 sequence (DNA): TGTGCCACCAGCGGCGATATTACGGACGGCTACACCTTC. Protein sequence: CATSGDITDGYTF. The chain couples TRBV15 to TRBJ1-2, with D unresolved. The V and J ends lost 5 bases and 8 bases respectively, with 15 bases between them. Germline CDR1 LNHNV, CDR2 YYDKDF (reference sequence). The length of the CDR3 is 13 residues.

The rearrangement links TRBV27 to TRBJ2-3, with a tentative D call TRBD1 (5 bases). The V gene lost 0 bases and the J gene lost 4 bases, with 11 bases spanning the gap. Germline values: CDR1 MNHEY, CDR2 SMNVEV (reference sequence). This CDR3 is built from 15 residues. CDR3 in DNA: TGTGCCAGCAGTTTATCCGGCAGGGTATCAGATACGCAGTATTTT. Translation: CASSLSGRVSDTQYF.

The V and J genes are TRBV19 and TRBJ2-1; TRBD2 matches at 10 bases. CDR1 LNHDA and CDR2 SQIVND come from the germline V gene (reference sequence). This CDR3 is built from 15 residues. Trimming took 6 bases from V and 9 from J; bases not matched to a gene: 11. CDR3 residues: CASREAGGPKGEQFF. CDR3 coding DNA: TGTGCCAGTAGAGAAGCGGGGGGGCCGAAGGGTGAGCAGTTCTTC.

V is TRBV4-2 and J is TRBJ2-2, with a weak D call TRBD1 (6 bases). Trimming removed 0 bases from V and 2 bases from J, with 13 bases in between. The CDR3 has 17 amino acids. Looked up from germline, CDR1 is LGHNA and CDR2 is YNFKEQ. In DNA form, the CDR3 reads TGTGCCAGCAGCCAAGATAACCAGGGGTTAAACACCGGGGAGCTGTTTTTT. Translation gives CASSQDNQGLNTGELFF.

The J gene is TRBJ2-1, the V gene TRBV19; 10 bases agree with TRBD2. This CDR3 is 15 amino acids long. Germline CDR1 LNHDA, CDR2 SQIVND (reference sequence). The trim removed 3 bases at V and 6 bases at J, leaving 5 bases unmatched. The CDR3 bases are TGTGCCAGTAGTATGTGGAGCGGGGGGGCCAATGAGCAGTTCTTC. It yields the protein CASSMWSGGANEQFF.

CDR3 in amino acids: CASKVREGRDYTF. In nucleotides, the CDR3 is TGTGCCAGTAAAGTAAGGGAGGGCCGGGACTACACCTTC. The chain combines TRBV19 with TRBJ1-2; D is unresolved. Germline V gene data show CDR1 as LNHDA and CDR2 as SQIVND (reference sequence). With 7 bases removed from V and 10 bases from J, the gap between germline ends came to 19 bases. The CDR3 consists of 13 residues.

The J gene is TRBJ2-2, the V gene TRBV7-9; D gene unclear. CDR1 and CDR2 (germline): SEHNR, FQNEAQ (reference sequence). The CDR3 runs to 12 residues. Trimming pared 5 bases from V and 5 bases from J, leaving 6 bases between. The CDR3 loop reads CASSLETGELFF. CDR3 DNA: TGTGCCAGCAGCCTGGAGACCGGGGAGCTGTTTTTT.